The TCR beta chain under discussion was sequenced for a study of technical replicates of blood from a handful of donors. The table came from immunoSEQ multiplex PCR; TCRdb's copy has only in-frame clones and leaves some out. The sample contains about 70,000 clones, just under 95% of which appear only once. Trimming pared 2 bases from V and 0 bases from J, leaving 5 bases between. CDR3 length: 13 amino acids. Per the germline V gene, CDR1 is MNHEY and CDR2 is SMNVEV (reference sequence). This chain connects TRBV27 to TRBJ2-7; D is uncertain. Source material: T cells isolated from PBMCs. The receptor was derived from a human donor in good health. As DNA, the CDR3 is TGTGCCAGCAGTTTACAGGTCTCCTACGAGCAGTACTTC. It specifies CASSLQVSYEQYF.